One and the same sample provided the 20 T cell receptor beta chains below, sequenced in a study of blood T cell repertoires in COVID-19. Measured with immunoSEQ multiplex PCR; TCRdb has only the in-frame clones, and not every one. The data contain around 200,000 clones, roughly 80% of them singletons. The sample was peripheral blood. These receptors all stem from an older woman with acute or convalescent COVID-19.

The rearrangement uses TRBV11-2 and TRBJ1-2, with D hard to call. The V and J ends lost 0 bases and 4 bases respectively, with 15 bases between them. Germline CDR1 and CDR2: SGHAT and FQNNGV. The CDR3 is made up of 16 amino acids. The CDR3 DNA sequence: TGTGCCAGCAGCTTAGAGGCAGGCCCGATGTCCTATGGCTACACCTTC. Protein product: CASSLEAGPMSYGYTF. The full variable domain, completed using reference TRBV11-2 and TRBJ1-2, is EAGVAQSPRYKIIEKRQSVAFWCNPISGHATLYWYQQILGQGPKLLIQFQNNGVVDDSQLPKDRFSAERLKGVDSTLKIQPAKLEDSAVYLCASSLEAGPMSYGYTFGSGTRLTVV.

V usage is TRBV5-1 and J usage is TRBJ1-3; the D is unclear. CDR1 and CDR2 from the germline V gene are SGHRS and YFSETQ. V lost 1 base and J lost 0, with 8 bases in between. This CDR3 spans 15 amino acids. In DNA form, the CDR3 reads TGCGCCAGCAGCTTGTCTTCGAGCTCTGGAAACACCATATATTTT. Amino acid sequence: CASSLSSSSGNTIYF.

The V and J genes are TRBV28 and TRBJ2-1; 7 bases match TRBD1. Germline CDR1 reads MDHEN; CDR2 reads SYDVKM. V shed 6 bases and J 9 bases; nucleotides not matched to a gene: 14. The CDR3 length is 15 residues. CDR3 sequence reads: CASSLLGQDASEQFF. CDR3 DNA: TGTGCCAGCAGCCTCCTTGGACAGGACGCCAGTGAGCAGTTCTTC. The whole variable domain, remainder taken from reference TRBV28 and TRBJ2-1, is DVKVTQSSRYLVKRTGEKVFLECVQDMDHENMFWYRQDPGLGLRLIYFSYDVKMKEKGDIPEGYSVSREKKERFSLILESASTNQTSMYLCASSLLGQDASEQFFGPGTRLTVL.

This chain links TRBV20-1 with TRBJ2-2; D tentatively fits TRBD1 or TRBD2 (6 bases each). Per germline, CDR1 DFQATT and CDR2 SNEGSKA (reference sequence). The length of the CDR3 is 13 residues. Trimming took 3 bases from V and 5 from J, leaving 10 bases between them. For the CDR3, the DNA is TGCAGTGCTAGTGGGGGGCCAACCGGGGAGCTGTTTTTT. Its translation is CSASGGPTGELFF.

The gene calls are TRBV5-1 and TRBJ2-3, with D tentatively TRBD2 (6 bases). Per the germline V gene, CDR1 is SGHRS and CDR2 is YFSETQ. There are 16 residues in the CDR3. The germline V and J ends were trimmed by 0 bases and 2 bases, with 13 bases remaining between them. CDR3 coding DNA: TGCGCCAGCAGCTTGGTGGGGGACTTCCCCACAGATACGCAGTATTTT. It translates to CASSLVGDFPTDTQYF.

The J gene is TRBJ2-2, the V gene TRBV18; 7 bases are shared with TRBD1. The CDR3 consists of 14 residues. With V trimmed by 2 bases and J by 5 bases, 2 bases remained unmatched. CDR1 is KGHSH and CDR2 is LQKENI in the germline V gene. CDR3 residues: CASSPSGQTGELFF. CDR3 DNA: TGTGCCAGCTCACCATCGGGACAGACCGGGGAGCTGTTTTTT.

The chain employs TRBV27 and TRBJ1-1; 7 nucleotides align to TRBD1. Germline V gene sequence: CDR1 MNHEY, CDR2 SMNVEV (reference sequence). The CDR3 is made up of 15 amino acids. J lost 5 bases, V lost 5 bases, and 11 bases had no gene match. CDR3 coding DNA: TGTGCCAGCAGTCCGTATCCAAGGGGGCGAACTGAAGCTTTCTTT. Translated, it gives CASSPYPRGRTEAFF.

This clone appeared a single time. The chain joins TRBV7-2 to TRBJ2-2; 7 nucleotides line up with TRBD1. After removal of 6 bases from V and 0 bases from J, the junction contained 4 bases not matched to a gene. Germline-derived CDR1 and CDR2 are SGHTA and FQGNSA. This CDR3 region has 15 residues. The CDR3 loop is CASSWDSANTGELFF. The CDR3 DNA reads as TGTGCCAGCAGTTGGGACAGCGCGAACACCGGGGAGCTGTTTTTT.

This chain uses TRBV24-1 with TRBJ2-1; the match to TRBD1 covers 10 bases. CDR3 length: 16 residues. The V gene's germline CDR1 is KGHDR and CDR2 SFDVKD. Trimming took 3 bases from V and 8 from J; bases not matched to a gene: 9. The CDR3 spells CATSDPQTGGSDEQFF. The CDR3 nucleotides read TGTGCCACCAGTGATCCACAGACAGGGGGCTCCGATGAGCAGTTCTTC.

The chain joins TRBV19 to TRBJ1-5, with D uncertain. Germline V gives CDR1 LNHDA, CDR2 SQIVND (reference sequence). CDR3 size: 12 residues. The V end was cut by 6 bases, the J end by 6 bases, with 9 bases between. CDR3 amino acids: CASRNRGQPQHF. As DNA, the CDR3 is TGTGCCAGTAGGAACCGGGGTCAGCCCCAGCATTTT.

The chain carries TRBV10-3 and TRBJ2-7, with TRBD1 matching over 8 bases. Germline assignment: CDR1 ENHRY and CDR2 SYGVKD. This CDR3 has 14 amino acids. The junction had 10 bases not matched to a gene; V was cut back by 6 bases and J by 6 bases. The CDR3: CAIRPGQASGEQYF. The CDR3 nucleotides are TGTGCCATCAGGCCGGGACAGGCTTCCGGCGAGCAGTACTTC.

The chain couples TRBV28 to TRBJ2-2; D gene uncertain. Germline V gene sequence: CDR1 MDHEN, CDR2 SYDVKM. Trimming took off 2 bases at V and 6 bases at J, with 7 bases between the two ends. The CDR3 extends over 13 amino acids. The CDR3 nucleotides read TGTGCCAGCAGTTTAGTCGTCGCCGGGGAGCTGTTTTTT. It specifies CASSLVVAGELFF.

V is TRBV9 and J is TRBJ1-5; 9 positions match TRBD1. Per the germline V gene, CDR1 is SGDLS and CDR2 is YYNGEE. Trimming removed 3 bases from V and 7 bases from J; junction bases left unmatched: 8. This CDR3 comprises 15 residues. CDR3 nucleotides: TGTGCCAGCAGCGGGGGGACAGGGCCTCGGCAGCCCCAGCATTTT. Its protein product is CASSGGTGPRQPQHF.

This chain connects TRBV3-1 (or the pseudogene TRBV3-2) to TRBJ2-1; 10 nucleotides line up with TRBD1. Trimming took 1 base from V and 6 from J; bases not matched to a gene: 0. CDR3 size: 14 residues. Germline lookup yields CDR1 LGHDT and CDR2 YNNKEL (reference sequence). CDR3 bases: TGTGCCAGCAGCCAAGGGGACAGGGGCAATGAGCAGTTCTTC. It yields the protein CASSQGDRGNEQFF.

The genes are TRBV20-1 and TRBJ2-1; D possibly corresponds to TRBD2 (6 bases). From germline, CDR1 is DFQATT and CDR2 SNEGSKA (reference sequence). The V and J ends lost 3 bases and 6 bases respectively, with 18 bases between them. CDR3 length: 15 residues. CDR3 DNA sequence: TGCAGTGCTAGTCCATCTAGCGTCCGCGGCAATGAGCAGTTCTTC. Encoded protein: CSASPSSVRGNEQFF.

The chain couples TRBV5-1 to TRBJ2-3; 15 bases agree with TRBD2. Germline values: CDR1 SGHRS, CDR2 YFSETQ. Germline trimming cut 2 bases from V and 0 bases from J; bases unmatched to any gene: 4. The length of the CDR3 is 18 residues. Here the CDR3 DNA reads TGCGCCAGCAGCTTTGGGGGGACTAGCGGGAGGAGCACAGATACGCAGTATTTT. Amino acids: CASSFGGTSGRSTDTQYF.

The CDR3, as DNA: TGTGCCAGCAGTTTCCGTAGCGGATACTACGAGCAGTACTTC. As protein: CASSFRSGYYEQYF. The genes are TRBV28 and TRBJ2-7; D might be TRBD2 (6 bases). The CDR3 loop spans 14 amino acids. CDR1 MDHEN and CDR2 SYDVKM come from the germline V gene. The germline V and J ends were trimmed by 3 bases and 3 bases, with 12 bases remaining between them.

The CDR3, as DNA: TGTGCCAGCAGCCAATCAAGGACAGGGGGTGACCAGCCCCAGCATTTT. Protein product: CASSQSRTGGDQPQHF. The chain joins TRBV3-1 (or the pseudogene TRBV3-2) to TRBJ1-5, with 10 bases fitting TRBD1. Germline V gene lookup returns CDR1 LGHDT and CDR2 YNNKEL (reference sequence). This CDR3 has 16 residues. V was pared by 2 bases and J by 7 bases, with 8 bases of the junction left unmatched.

V is TRBV6-5 and J is TRBJ2-1; 13 bases map to TRBD2. This CDR3 region has 14 residues. The V segment lost 10 bases and the J segment 15 bases; nucleotides outside the gene matches: 15. CDR1 is MNHEY, CDR2 SVGAGI, per germline. CDR3 in DNA: TGTGCCACCAGAGCCGGGACTAGCGGGACGGGGGGGTTCTTC. Translated, it gives CATRAGTSGTGGFF.

This clone was seen more than once but under ten times. The chain carries TRBV28 and TRBJ2-3, with 10 bases that match TRBD1. The CDR3 is made up of 16 amino acids. Germline V CDR1 and CDR2: MDHEN, SYDVKM. Trimming at V came to 2 bases and at J to 1 base, leaving 3 bases not matched to a gene. The CDR3 reads CASSLTGTGGTDTQYF. For the CDR3, the DNA is TGTGCCAGCAGTTTAACCGGGACAGGGGGCACAGATACGCAGTATTTT.